The 6 T cell receptor beta chains presented below share a single source sample, sequenced in a study of cytomegalovirus exposure and HLA in healthy donors. Amplification used 60 Vbeta primers and 13 Jbeta primers. Method: immunoSEQ multiplex PCR; TCRdb's copy keeps in-frame clones and lacks some. In the table there are roughly 200,000 clones, approximately 79% of which are singletons. Sequenced sample: PBMCs. The source of these receptors is a man between 50 and 59 years old in good health and CMV-seronegative.

This clone was detected once. The J gene is TRBJ1-2, the V gene TRBV2, with D possibly TRBD1 on 6 matching bases. This CDR3 spans 15 amino acids. CDR1 and CDR2 from the germline V gene are SNHLY and FYNNEI. Trimming stripped 4 bases from V and 4 bases from J, with 16 bases between. The chain's CDR3 is CASSVLTGLSYGYTF. CDR3 bases: TGTGCCAGCAGTGTTCTAACAGGGCTAAGCTATGGCTACACCTTC. Full variable domain (remainder filled in from reference TRBV2 and TRBJ1-2): EPEVTQTPSHQVTQMGQEVILRCVPISNHLYFYWYRQILGQKVEFLVSFYNNEISEKSEIFDDQFSVERPDGSNFTLKIRSTKLEDSAMYFCASSVLTGLSYGYTFGSGTRLTVV.

The J gene is TRBJ1-5, the V gene TRBV19; possible D gene TRBD1, 5 bases. This CDR3 is built from 15 residues. V gave up 1 base and J gave up 6 bases, with 13 bases separating them. The V gene's germline CDR1 is LNHDA and CDR2 SQIVND (reference sequence). The CDR3 loop reads CASSIVAGSSQPQHF. In DNA form, the CDR3 reads TGTGCCAGTAGTATAGTCGCAGGGTCCAGTCAGCCCCAGCATTTT.

Only a few counts were recorded for this clone. The identical CDR3 is also encoded by other nucleotide sequences in the sample. V usage is TRBV28 and J usage is TRBJ2-3, with D unclear. This CDR3 region has 11 residues. V dropped 8 bases and J dropped 2 bases, with 5 bases sitting between them. In germline, CDR1 is MDHEN, CDR2 SYDVKM. The CDR3 loop is CASSSTDTQYF. The CDR3 DNA follows: TGTGCCAGCTCCTCCACAGATACGCAGTATTTT.

The chain employs TRBV28 and TRBJ2-5; 7 nucleotides agree with TRBD1. The CDR3 runs to 15 residues. With 9 bases clipped from V and 2 bases from J, the junction kept 12 bases outside the gene matches. CDR1 MDHEN and CDR2 SYDVKM come from the germline V gene. The CDR3 sequence is CASTLPGTAQETQYF. The CDR3 DNA follows: TGTGCCAGTACTCTCCCAGGGACAGCTCAAGAGACCCAGTACTTC.

The J gene is TRBJ2-2, the V gene TRBV20-1; tentatively, D is TRBD1 (5 bases). This CDR3 comprises 11 residues. Trimming removed 5 bases at V and 5 bases at J, with 6 bases between. The germline V gene has CDR1 DFQATT and CDR2 SNEGSKA (reference sequence). The CDR3 DNA reads TGCAGTGCTGGACAAACCGGGGAGCTGTTTTTT. It codes for CSAGQTGELFF.

The chain links TRBV6-1 to TRBJ1-2; D call uncertain. The CDR3 contains 15 residues. CDR1 MNHNS and CDR2 SASEGT come from the germline V gene. Trimming removed 5 bases from V and 3 bases from J, with 16 bases in between. The CDR3 nucleotides are TGTGCCAGCAGTCCTCTGGCGGTACCCGACTATGGCTACACCTTC. Protein product: CASSPLAVPDYGYTF.